The 16 T cell receptor beta chains presented below share a single source sample, sequenced in a study of blood T cell repertoires in COVID-19. Clones were read by immunoSEQ multiplex PCR, and TCRdb kept only the in-frame ones, dropping some. This sample carries a few hundred thousand clones, about 84% of them seen once, and the ten largest clones take around 12%. Sample: peripheral blood. These receptors came from a man of 80 years or more with acute or convalescent COVID-19.

The chain has TRBV7-9 and TRBJ1-5, with 9 nucleotides matching TRBD1. Trimming removed 3 bases from V and 3 bases from J; junction bases left unmatched: 3. CDR1 and CDR2 from the germline V gene are SEHNR and FQNEAQ (reference sequence). The CDR3 sequence is 15 residues long. CDR3: CASSLGTGPNQPQHF. Written as DNA, the CDR3 is TGTGCCAGCAGCTTGGGGACAGGGCCCAATCAGCCCCAGCATTTT.

On this clone itself: The same CDR3 also results from other DNA sequences found in this sample. The rearrangement joins TRBV18 to TRBJ1-1, with a weak D call TRBD1 (5 bases). Deletions cut 4 bases from V and 1 base from J, with 7 bases between. CDR3 size: 13 residues. Germline CDR1 and CDR2: KGHSH and LQKENI. The DNA for the CDR3 is TGTGCCAGCTCACTTGACAGGAACACTGAAGCTTTCTTT. Translation: CASSLDRNTEAFF.

The chain carries TRBV19 and TRBJ2-7; tentatively, D is TRBD1 (5 bases). This CDR3 has 14 residues. Germline V gives CDR1 LNHDA, CDR2 SQIVND (reference sequence). V shed 6 bases and J shed 3 bases, with 15 bases lying between them. CDR3 loop: CASRLTTENYEQYF. The CDR3 DNA reads as TGTGCCAGTAGGCTCACGACAGAAAACTACGAGCAGTACTTC.

In regard to this clone: Because the CDR3's place on the DNA is in doubt, the DNA is left out and the CDR3 is given as listed by TCRdb. The J gene is TRBJ1-3, the V gene TRBV21-1. TRBV21-1 is a recognized pseudogene. A total of 19 residues make up the CDR3, ends included. CDR3 loop: CASSKVGRGSTCSGNTIYF.

The chain is built from TRBV7-5 and TRBJ2-1; the D call TRBD1 from the table was never checked on the DNA. TRBV7-5 counts as a pseudogene. The CDR3 spans 16 residues. CDR3 DNA sequence: TGTGCCAGAAGCTTATCGGCACAGGGGCCTTACAATGAGCAGTTCTTC. Its translation: CARSLSAQGPYNEQFF.

This clone has only a few counts. CDR3 residues: CASSSTQTYNSPLHF. DNA for the CDR3: TGTGCCAGTAGTAGCACACAGACCTATAATTCACCCCTCCACTTT. This sequence joins TRBV19 and TRBJ1-6; unclear D gene. Germline CDR1 is LNHDA and CDR2 is SQIVND (reference sequence). This CDR3 region has 15 residues. Trimming stripped 4 bases from V and 2 bases from J, with 9 bases between.

The rearrangement joins TRBV10-2 to TRBJ1-1, with D hard to call. V lost 4 bases to trimming and J lost 3 bases, with 18 bases between them. This CDR3 is built from 16 residues. Germline assignment: CDR1 WSHSY and CDR2 SAAADI. Here the CDR3 DNA reads TGCGCCAGCAGTGGGGGTTCACTGCCGCGGGACACTGAAGCTTTCTTT. Its translation is CASSGGSLPRDTEAFF.

This sequence joins TRBV14 and TRBJ1-1; D might be TRBD1 (5 bases). V lost 1 base to trimming and J lost 5 bases, with 11 bases between them. The V gene's germline CDR1 is SGHDN and CDR2 FVKESK. This CDR3 comprises 14 residues. The DNA of the CDR3 is TGTGCCAGCAGCCAAGCCAGGGCCAAGACTGAAGCTTTCTTT. This translates into CASSQARAKTEAFF.

The rearrangement joins TRBV7-9 to TRBJ2-5; the D gene is possibly TRBD1 (6 bases). Germline assignment: CDR1 SEHNR and CDR2 FQNEAQ (reference sequence). The CDR3 is 14 residues long. With 4 bases removed from V and 4 bases from J, the gap between germline ends came to 13 bases. The CDR3 sequence: CASSSYRDVETQYF. The CDR3 bases are TGTGCCAGCAGCTCTTACAGGGATGTAGAGACCCAGTACTTC. Supplemented by reference TRBV7-9 and TRBJ2-5, the full variable domain reads DTGVSQNPRHKITKRGQNVTFRCDPISEHNRLYWYRQTLGQGPEFLTYFQNEAQLEKSRLLSDRFSAERPKGSFSTLEIQRTEQGDSAMYLCASSSYRDVETQYFGPGTRLLVL.

V gene TRBV3-1 (or the pseudogene TRBV3-2) combines with J gene TRBJ1-1; maybe TRBD1 (5 bases). The CDR3 has 15 residues. Trimming cost V 1 base and J 0 bases, with 9 bases left between them. Per germline, CDR1 LGHDT and CDR2 YNNKEL (reference sequence). The CDR3 coding sequence is TGTGCCAGCAGCCAAGGGGGCGGGGTGAACACTGAAGCTTTCTTT. Amino acids: CASSQGGGVNTEAFF.

CDR3 sequence (DNA): TGTGCCAGCACCTTGGCCGGGACTAGCTACGAGCAGTACTTC. It is translated as CASTLAGTSYEQYF. The genes are TRBV13 and TRBJ2-7; the match to TRBD2 covers 8 bases. V lost 7 bases and J lost 3; bases outside the gene matches: 8. CDR1 is PRHDT, CDR2 FYEKMQ, per germline (reference sequence). This CDR3 region has 14 residues.

The chain is built from TRBV24-1 and TRBJ2-1, with 9 nucleotides matching TRBD2. CDR1 KGHDR and CDR2 SFDVKD come from the germline V gene. J gave up 4 bases and V 0 bases, and 12 bases lay outside the gene matches. The CDR3 length is 19 residues. CDR3: CATSDLITREGGLYNEQFF. The CDR3 bases are TGTGCCACCAGTGATTTGATTACGCGGGAGGGCGGTCTGTACAATGAGCAGTTCTTC.

DNA for the CDR3: TGTGCCAGCTCACCACCACAGGATCGGGAGACCCAGTACTTC. This codes for CASSPPQDRETQYF. V gene TRBV18 combines with J gene TRBJ2-5, with D possibly being TRBD1 (5 bases). This CDR3 is 14 amino acids long. V gave up 0 bases and J gave up 5 bases, with 10 bases separating them. Per the germline V gene, CDR1 is KGHSH and CDR2 is LQKENI.

In this sample, this clone turned up once. The V call is TRBV19, the J call TRBJ1-2; D is uncertain. Trimming removed 3 bases from V and 3 bases from J, with 8 bases in between. Germline V gives CDR1 LNHDA, CDR2 SQIVND (reference sequence). The CDR3 extends over 13 amino acids. DNA for the CDR3: TGTGCCAGTAGTATGGGCAGCTACTATGGCTACACCTTC. This gives the protein CASSMGSYYGYTF.

The chain joins TRBV28 to TRBJ1-2; D gene unclear. The CDR3 consists of 12 residues. Germline V lookup: CDR1 MDHEN, CDR2 SYDVKM. Trimming pared 5 bases from V and 8 bases from J, leaving 12 bases between. CDR3 sequence (DNA): TGTGCCAGCAGTGACCCTCTAGAGGGCTACACCTTC. Protein product: CASSDPLEGYTF.

This chain uses TRBV2 with TRBJ1-2; D is possibly TRBD1 (6 bases). The V end was cut by 6 bases, the J end by 4 bases, with 12 bases between. CDR1 and CDR2 (germline): SNHLY, FYNNEI. The CDR3 extends over 13 amino acids. In DNA, the CDR3 is TGTGCCAGCAGACGTGAACAGGGCTATGGCTACACCTTC. As protein: CASRREQGYGYTF. Full variable domain (rest looked up from reference TRBV2 and TRBJ1-2): EPEVTQTPSHQVTQMGQEVILRCVPISNHLYFYWYRQILGQKVEFLVSFYNNEISEKSEIFDDQFSVERPDGSNFTLKIRSTKLEDSAMYFCASRREQGYGYTFGSGTRLTVV.